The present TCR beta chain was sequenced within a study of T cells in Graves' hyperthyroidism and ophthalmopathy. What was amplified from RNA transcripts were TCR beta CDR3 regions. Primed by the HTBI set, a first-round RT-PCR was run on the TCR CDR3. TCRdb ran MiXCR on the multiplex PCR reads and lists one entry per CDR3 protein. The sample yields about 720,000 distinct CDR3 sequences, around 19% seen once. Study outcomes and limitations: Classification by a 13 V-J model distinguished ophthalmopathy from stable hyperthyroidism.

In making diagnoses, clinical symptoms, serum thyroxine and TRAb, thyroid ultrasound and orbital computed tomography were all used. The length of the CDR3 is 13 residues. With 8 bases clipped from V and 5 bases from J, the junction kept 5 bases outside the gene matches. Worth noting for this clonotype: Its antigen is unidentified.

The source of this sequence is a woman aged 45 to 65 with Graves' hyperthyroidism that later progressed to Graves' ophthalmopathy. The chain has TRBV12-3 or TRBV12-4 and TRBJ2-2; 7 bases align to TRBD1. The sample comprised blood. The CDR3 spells CASGQQGTGELFF. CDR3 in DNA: TGTGCCAGCGGACAACAGGGGACCGGGGAGCTGTTTTTT.